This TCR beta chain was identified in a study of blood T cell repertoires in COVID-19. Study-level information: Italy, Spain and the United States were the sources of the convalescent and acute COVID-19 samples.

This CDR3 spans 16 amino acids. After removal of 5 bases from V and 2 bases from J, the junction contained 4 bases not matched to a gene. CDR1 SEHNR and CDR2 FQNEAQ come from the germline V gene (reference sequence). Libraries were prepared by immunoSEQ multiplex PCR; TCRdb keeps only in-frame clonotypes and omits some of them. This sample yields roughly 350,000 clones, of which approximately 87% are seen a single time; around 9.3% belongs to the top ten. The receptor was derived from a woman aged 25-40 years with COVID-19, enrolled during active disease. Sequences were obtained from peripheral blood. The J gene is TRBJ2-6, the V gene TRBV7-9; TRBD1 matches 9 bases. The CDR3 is CASSLNRGPGANVLTF. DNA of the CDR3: TGTGCCAGCAGCCTAAACAGGGGGCCTGGGGCCAACGTCCTGACTTTC.